The 12 T cell receptor beta chains given below trace back to one sample, sequenced in a study of cytomegalovirus exposure and HLA in healthy donors. The PCR had 60 Vbeta and 13 Jbeta primers. The table came from immunoSEQ multiplex PCR; TCRdb's copy has only in-frame clones and leaves some out. The sample lists about 190,000 clones; almost 80% were seen once. The sequenced material came from PBMCs. Receptors were obtained from a woman between 18 and 29 years old in good health and CMV-seronegative.

V is TRBV7-3 and J is TRBJ2-2; D remains unclear. This CDR3 has 13 residues. V was cut by 3 bases and J by 7 bases, with 9 bases left in between. Germline V gene data show CDR1 as SGHTA and CDR2 as FQGTGA. As DNA, the CDR3 is TGTGCCAGCAGCTTTAGTTCCGACGGGGAGCTGTTTTTT. Translation gives CASSFSSDGELFF.

The V gene is TRBV19, the J gene TRBJ2-4, with D possibly matching TRBD2 (5 bases). The CDR3 covers 14 residues. Trimming removed 3 bases from V and 4 bases from J, with 10 bases in between. CDR1 is LNHDA, CDR2 SQIVND, per germline (reference sequence). Written as DNA, the CDR3 is TGTGCCAGTAGTATTGAACTAGAGAAAAACATTCAGTACTTC. This encodes CASSIELEKNIQYF. The full variable domain, its missing parts supplied by reference TRBV19 and TRBJ2-4, is DGGITQSPKYLFRKEGQNVTLSCEQNLNHDAMYWYRQDPGQGLRLIYYSQIVNDFQKGDIAEGYSVSREKKESFPLTVTSAQKNPTAFYLCASSIELEKNIQYFGAGTRLSVL.

CDR3 bases: TGTGCCAGCAGTGAGTCTCCTCCCCAGTACTTC. Translation gives CASSESPPQYF. The rearrangement joins TRBV6-1 to TRBJ2-5, with D unclear. The CDR3 is 11 residues long. V lost 3 bases, J lost 9 bases, and 8 bases lay in between. Germline CDR1 is MNHNS and CDR2 is SASEGT.

The chain joins TRBV10-3 to TRBJ1-2; D may be TRBD1 (6 bases). CDR3 length equals 14 residues. The germline CDR1 and CDR2 sequences are ENHRY and SYGVKD. Trimming removed 8 bases at V and 8 bases at J, with 21 bases between. The DNA of the CDR3 is TGTGCCATCCAGGGGCAGGGAAATGCGCGAGGCTACACCTTC. As protein: CAIQGQGNARGYTF.

This sequence joins TRBV6-6 and TRBJ1-1; no firm D call. Germline CDR1 MNHNY, CDR2 SVGAGI (reference sequence). The V gene lost 6 bases and the J gene lost 3 bases, with 8 bases spanning the gap. The CDR3 sequence is 12 residues long. The DNA of the CDR3 is TGTGCCAGCAGCCCCCGGGACACTGAAGCTTTCTTT. It translates to CASSPRDTEAFF.

The CDR3 sequence: CASTSPTNYNEQFF. The CDR3 bases are TGTGCCAGCACCTCCCCTACCAACTACAATGAGCAGTTCTTC. The rearrangement links TRBV5-5 to TRBJ2-1; D call uncertain. Germline CDR1 is SGHKS and CDR2 is YYEKEE (reference sequence). This CDR3 is built from 14 residues. V was shortened by 6 bases and J by 3 bases, with 13 bases between the two germline ends.

The V and J genes are TRBV9 and TRBJ2-1, with 9 bases matching TRBD2. V shed 0 bases and J 4 bases; nucleotides not matched to a gene: 2. The CDR3 is made up of 15 amino acids. Germline V gives CDR1 SGDLS, CDR2 YYNGEE. The CDR3: CASSVALAGYNEQFF. Written as DNA, the CDR3 is TGTGCCAGCAGCGTAGCACTAGCGGGTTACAATGAGCAGTTCTTC.

The chain carries TRBV5-5 and TRBJ1-5; D is undetermined. Trimming stripped 0 bases from V and 7 bases from J, with 8 bases between. This CDR3 comprises 13 residues. Germline CDR1 and CDR2: SGHKS and YYEKEE (reference sequence). The CDR3 here is CASSLAGEQPQHF. CDR3 bases: TGTGCCAGCAGCTTGGCCGGGGAACAGCCCCAGCATTTT.

The gene calls are TRBV19 and TRBJ1-1; TRBD1 matches at 7 bases. This CDR3 region has 15 residues. Germline CDR1 and CDR2: LNHDA and SQIVND (reference sequence). V lost 5 bases, J lost 4 bases, and 10 bases stayed unmatched. The CDR3 nucleotides are TGTGCCAGTAGTGCCACCGGGACAGTGGGCACTGAAGCTTTCTTT. This gives the protein CASSATGTVGTEAFF.

The chain joins TRBV5-1 to TRBJ1-5, with a possible D match to TRBD1 (6 bases). This CDR3 is built from 15 residues. V shed 0 bases and J shed 7 bases, with 14 bases lying between them. Germline V gives CDR1 SGHRS, CDR2 YFSETQ. The CDR3 DNA follows: TGCGCCAGCAGCTTGGATGGGGGCTCGGGGCAGCCCCAGCATTTT. It codes for CASSLDGGSGQPQHF.

This clone has only one observation. V and J are TRBV28 and TRBJ2-7, with TRBD1 matching over 7 bases. Looked up from germline, CDR1 is MDHEN and CDR2 is SYDVKM. Trimming removed 4 bases from V and 1 base from J; junction bases left unmatched: 10. The CDR3 has 16 residues. The CDR3 reads CASSSPYRGGSYEQYF. CDR3 DNA: TGTGCCAGCAGTTCACCCTACAGGGGTGGTTCCTACGAGCAGTACTTC.

There are a few counts of this clone. This rearrangement joins TRBV27 to TRBJ2-5; no definite D call. Trimming left V 5 bases short and J 5 bases short, with 15 bases between. CDR3 length equals 14 residues. CDR1 MNHEY and CDR2 SMNVEV come from the germline V gene (reference sequence). The CDR3 reads CASSTTPVGETQYF. The CDR3 DNA is TGTGCCAGCAGTACGACCCCGGTCGGGGAGACCCAGTACTTC.